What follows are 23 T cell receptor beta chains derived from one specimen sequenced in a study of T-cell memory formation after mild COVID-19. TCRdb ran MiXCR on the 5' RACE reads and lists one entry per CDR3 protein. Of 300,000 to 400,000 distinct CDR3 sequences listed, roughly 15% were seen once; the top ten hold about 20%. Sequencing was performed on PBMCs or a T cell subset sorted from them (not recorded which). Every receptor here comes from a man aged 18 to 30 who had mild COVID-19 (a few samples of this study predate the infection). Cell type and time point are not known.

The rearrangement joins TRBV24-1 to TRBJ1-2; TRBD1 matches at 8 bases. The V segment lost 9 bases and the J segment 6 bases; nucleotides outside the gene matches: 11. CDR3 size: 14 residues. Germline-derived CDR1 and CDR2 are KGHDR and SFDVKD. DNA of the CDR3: TGTGCCACCTATACAGGGGGTCCCAGGAATGGCTACACCTTC. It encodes CATYTGGPRNGYTF.

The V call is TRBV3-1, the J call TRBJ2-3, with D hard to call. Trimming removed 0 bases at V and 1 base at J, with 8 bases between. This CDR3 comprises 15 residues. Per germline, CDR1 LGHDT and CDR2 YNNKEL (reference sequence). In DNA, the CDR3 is TGTGCCAGCAGCCAAGATCCTAGGGGCACAGATACGCAGTATTTT. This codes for CASSQDPRGTDTQYF.

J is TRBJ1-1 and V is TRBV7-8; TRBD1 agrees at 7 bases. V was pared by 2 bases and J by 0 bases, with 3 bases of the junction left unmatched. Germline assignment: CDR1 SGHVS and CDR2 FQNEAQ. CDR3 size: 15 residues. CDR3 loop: CASSLRGLMNTEAFF. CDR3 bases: TGTGCCAGCAGCTTAAGGGGGCTAATGAACACTGAAGCTTTCTTT.

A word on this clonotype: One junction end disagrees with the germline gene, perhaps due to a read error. The CDR3 bases are TGTGCCAGCAGCTTAGGACAAAGAAACAACGAGCAGTTCTTC. Its protein is CASSLGQRNNEQFF. V usage is TRBV11-1 and J usage is TRBJ2-1; D unclear. This CDR3 comprises 14 residues. CDR1 and CDR2 (germline): SGHAT, FQDESV (reference sequence).

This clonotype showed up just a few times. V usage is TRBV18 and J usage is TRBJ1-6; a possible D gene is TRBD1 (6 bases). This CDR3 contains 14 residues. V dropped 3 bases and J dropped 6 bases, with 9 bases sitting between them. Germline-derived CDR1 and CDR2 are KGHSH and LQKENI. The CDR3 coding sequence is TGTGCCAGCTCACCCCTGGACAGTAATTCACCCCTCCACTTT. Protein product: CASSPLDSNSPLHF.

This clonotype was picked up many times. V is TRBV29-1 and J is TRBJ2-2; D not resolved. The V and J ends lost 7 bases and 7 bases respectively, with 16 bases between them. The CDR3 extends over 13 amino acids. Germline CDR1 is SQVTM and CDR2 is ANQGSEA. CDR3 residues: CSAGRTIDGELFF. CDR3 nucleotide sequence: TGCAGCGCTGGACGGACCATCGACGGGGAGCTGTTTTTT.

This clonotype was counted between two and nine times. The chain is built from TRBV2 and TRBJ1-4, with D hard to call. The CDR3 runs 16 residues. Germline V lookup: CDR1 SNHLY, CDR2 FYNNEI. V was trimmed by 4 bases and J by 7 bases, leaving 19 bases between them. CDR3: CASSVGNLTRREKLFF. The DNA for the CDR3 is TGTGCCAGCAGTGTAGGAAATTTAACACGGCGTGAAAAACTGTTTTTT.

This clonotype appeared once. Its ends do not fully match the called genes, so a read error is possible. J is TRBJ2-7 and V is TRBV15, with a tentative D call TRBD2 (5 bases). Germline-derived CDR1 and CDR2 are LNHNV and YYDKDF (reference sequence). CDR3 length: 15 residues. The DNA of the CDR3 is TGTGACACCAGCGCCCGAGGGCTGTTGTCCTACGAGCAGTACTTC. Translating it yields CDTSARGLLSYEQYF.

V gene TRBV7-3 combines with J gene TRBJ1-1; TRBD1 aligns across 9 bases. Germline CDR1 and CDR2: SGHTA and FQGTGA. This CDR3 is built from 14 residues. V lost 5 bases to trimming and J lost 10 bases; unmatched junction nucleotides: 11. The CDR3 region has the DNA TGTGCCAGCAGCCCAAATCCGGGACAGGGTATAGCTTTCTTT. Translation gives CASSPNPGQGIAFF.

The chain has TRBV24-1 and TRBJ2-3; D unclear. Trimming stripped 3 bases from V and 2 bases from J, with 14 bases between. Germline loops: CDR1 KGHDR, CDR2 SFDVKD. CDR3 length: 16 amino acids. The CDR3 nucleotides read TGTGCCACCAGTGATCTATCAGGACCCACCACAGATACGCAGTATTTT. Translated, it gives CATSDLSGPTTDTQYF.

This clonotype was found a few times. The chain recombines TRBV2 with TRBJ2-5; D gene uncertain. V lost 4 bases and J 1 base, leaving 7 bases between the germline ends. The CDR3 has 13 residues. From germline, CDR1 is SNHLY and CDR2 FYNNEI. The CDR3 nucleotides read TGTGCCAGCAGTGCAGCCACCCAAGAGACCCAGTACTTC. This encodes CASSAATQETQYF. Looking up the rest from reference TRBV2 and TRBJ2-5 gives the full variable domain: EPEVTQTPSHQVTQMGQEVILRCVPISNHLYFYWYRQILGQKVEFLVSFYNNEISEKSEIFDDQFSVERPDGSNFTLKIRSTKLEDSAMYFCASSAATQETQYFGPGTRLLVL.

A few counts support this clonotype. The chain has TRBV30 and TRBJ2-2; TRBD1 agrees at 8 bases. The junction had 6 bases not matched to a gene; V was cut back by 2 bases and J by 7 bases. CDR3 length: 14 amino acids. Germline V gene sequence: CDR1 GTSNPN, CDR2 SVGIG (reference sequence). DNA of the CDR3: TGTGCCTGGAGTCTTACAGGGGGTGGCGGGGAGCTGTTTTTT. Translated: CAWSLTGGGGELFF.

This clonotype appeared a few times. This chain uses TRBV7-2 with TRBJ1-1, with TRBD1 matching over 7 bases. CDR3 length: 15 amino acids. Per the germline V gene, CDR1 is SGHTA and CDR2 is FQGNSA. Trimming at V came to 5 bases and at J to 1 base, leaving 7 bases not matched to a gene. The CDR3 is CASSPRTGANTEAFF. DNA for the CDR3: TGTGCCAGCAGCCCGAGGACAGGAGCGAACACTGAAGCTTTCTTT.

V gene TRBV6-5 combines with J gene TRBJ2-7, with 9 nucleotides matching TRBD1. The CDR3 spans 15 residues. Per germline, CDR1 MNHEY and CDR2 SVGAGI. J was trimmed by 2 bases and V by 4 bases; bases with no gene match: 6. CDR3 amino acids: CASSFLGQGTYEQYF. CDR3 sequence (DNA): TGTGCCAGCAGTTTTTTGGGACAGGGTACCTACGAGCAGTACTTC.

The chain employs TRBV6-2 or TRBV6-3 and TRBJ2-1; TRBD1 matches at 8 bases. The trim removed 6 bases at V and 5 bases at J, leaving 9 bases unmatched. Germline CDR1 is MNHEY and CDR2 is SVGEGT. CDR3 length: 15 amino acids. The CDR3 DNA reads TGTGCCAGCAGATCCGGACAGGGTTATAACAATGAGCAGTTCTTC. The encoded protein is CASRSGQGYNNEQFF.

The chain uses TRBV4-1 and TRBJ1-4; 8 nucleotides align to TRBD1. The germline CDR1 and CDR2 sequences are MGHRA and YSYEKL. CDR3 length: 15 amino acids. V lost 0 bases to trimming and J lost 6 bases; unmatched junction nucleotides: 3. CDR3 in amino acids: CASSQEGTGYEKLFF. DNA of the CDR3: TGCGCCAGCAGCCAAGAGGGGACAGGCTATGAAAAACTGTTTTTT.

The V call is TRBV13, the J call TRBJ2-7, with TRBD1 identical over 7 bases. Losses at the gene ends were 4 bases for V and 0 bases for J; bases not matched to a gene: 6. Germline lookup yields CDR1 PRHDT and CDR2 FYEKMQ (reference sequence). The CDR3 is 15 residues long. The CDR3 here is CASSSRGMSSYEQYV. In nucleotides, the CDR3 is TGTGCCAGCAGCTCCAGGGGGATGAGCTCCTACGAGCAGTACGTC.

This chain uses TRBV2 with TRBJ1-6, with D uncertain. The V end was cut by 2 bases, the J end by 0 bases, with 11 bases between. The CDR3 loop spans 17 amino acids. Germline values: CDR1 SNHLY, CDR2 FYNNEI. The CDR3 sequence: CASSERQFLSYNSPLHF. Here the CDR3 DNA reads TGTGCCAGCAGTGAAAGGCAGTTTCTCTCCTATAATTCACCCCTCCACTTT.

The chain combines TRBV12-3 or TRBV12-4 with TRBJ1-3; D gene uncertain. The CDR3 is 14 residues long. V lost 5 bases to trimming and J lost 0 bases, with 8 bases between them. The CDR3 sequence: CASSQVVSGNTIYF. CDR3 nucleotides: TGTGCCAGCAGTCAAGTAGTCTCTGGAAACACCATATATTTT.

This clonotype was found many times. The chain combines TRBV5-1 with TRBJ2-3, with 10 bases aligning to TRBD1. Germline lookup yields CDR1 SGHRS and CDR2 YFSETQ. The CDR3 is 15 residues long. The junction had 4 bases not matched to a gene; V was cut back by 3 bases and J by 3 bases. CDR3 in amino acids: CASSSGDRGTDTQYF. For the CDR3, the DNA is TGCGCCAGCAGCTCAGGGGACAGGGGAACAGATACGCAGTATTTT.

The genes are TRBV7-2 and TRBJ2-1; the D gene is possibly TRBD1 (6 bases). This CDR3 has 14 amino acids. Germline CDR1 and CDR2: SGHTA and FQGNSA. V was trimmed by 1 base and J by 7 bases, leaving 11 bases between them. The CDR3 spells CASSLVIQGNEQFF. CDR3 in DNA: TGTGCCAGCAGCTTAGTAATCCAGGGGAATGAGCAGTTCTTC.

The CDR3 nucleotides are TGCAGTGCCGGAGGACAGGGGGAGACAGATACGCAGTATTTT. This translates into CSAGGQGETDTQYF. This chain connects TRBV20-1 to TRBJ2-3, with 10 bases matching TRBD1. The CDR3 has 14 amino acids. J gave up 3 bases and V 6 bases, and 6 bases lay outside the gene matches. Germline CDR1 is DFQATT and CDR2 is SNEGSKA (reference sequence).

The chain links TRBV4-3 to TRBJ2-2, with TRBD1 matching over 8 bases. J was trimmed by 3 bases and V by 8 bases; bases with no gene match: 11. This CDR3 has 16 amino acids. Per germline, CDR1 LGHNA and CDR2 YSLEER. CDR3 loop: CASRGQDRDYTGELFF. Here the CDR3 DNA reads TGCGCCAGCCGAGGACAGGACAGGGATTACACCGGGGAGCTGTTTTTT.